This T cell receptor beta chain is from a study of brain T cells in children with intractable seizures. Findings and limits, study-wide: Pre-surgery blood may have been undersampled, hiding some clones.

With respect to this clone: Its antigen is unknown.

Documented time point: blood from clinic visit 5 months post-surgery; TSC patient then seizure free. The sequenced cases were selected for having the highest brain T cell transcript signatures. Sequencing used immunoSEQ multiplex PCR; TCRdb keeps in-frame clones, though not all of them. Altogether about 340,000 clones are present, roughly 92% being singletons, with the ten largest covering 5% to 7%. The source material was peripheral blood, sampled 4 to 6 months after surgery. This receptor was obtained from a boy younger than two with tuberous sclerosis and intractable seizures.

In DNA, the CDR3 is TGTGCCAGCAGCCAGGGACAGGGGCTCACAGATACGCAGTATTTT. It yields the protein CASSQGQGLTDTQYF. This chain uses TRBV3-1 (or the pseudogene TRBV3-2) with TRBJ2-3, with TRBD1 matching 10 bases. Per germline, CDR1 LGHDT and CDR2 YNNKEL (reference sequence). With 3 bases clipped from V and 2 bases from J, the junction kept 2 bases outside the gene matches. The CDR3 loop spans 15 amino acids.